This TCR beta chain derives from a study of T cells in localized non-small cell lung cancer. Clones were sequenced by immunoSEQ multiplex PCR, and TCRdb holds only the in-frame ones, with some missing. The repertoire holds 10,000 to 13,000 clones, with 40% to 55% as singletons. V dropped 5 bases and J dropped 7 bases, with 11 bases sitting between them. Germline-derived CDR1 and CDR2 are GTSNPN and SVGIG (reference sequence). This CDR3 has 11 amino acids. The rearrangement uses TRBV30 and TRBJ1-1; possible D gene TRBD1, 6 bases. The receptor was derived from a woman aged 35-75 years with stage II squamous cell lung carcinoma. This specimen was lymph node tissue, taken before any cancer treatment. DNA of the CDR3: TGTGCCTGGGCGGGGGGGCTTGAAGCTTTCTTT. Amino acids: CAWAGGLEAFF.